The rows below give T cell receptor beta chains drawn from one sample of a study of T cells after posttransplantation cyclophosphamide. The protocol was immunoSEQ multiplex PCR, while the TCRdb copy is restricted to in-frame clones and leaves out a portion. The table records about 1,500 clones, 75% to 80% of them present only once. The sequencing used CD4+ T cells sorted from PBMCs, collected after allogeneic stem cell transplant with posttransplant cyclophosphamide. These receptor sequences come from a male patient in his fifties or sixties who received an allogeneic stem cell transplant from an unrelated donor, was CMV-positive, and had acute GVHD only. Some T cells may trace back to the graft donor. Each CDR3 is given with its conserved first and last residue. Fields, in order: V gene, clone size, J gene, D gene, CDR3 protein, CDR3 DNA. The D gene is left open where the match is weak. Clone size appears in some rows only: once, few, many, or a class for an expanded clone.

TRBV29-1	few	TRBJ2-1	TRBD1	CSVGQGGFF	TGCAGCGTTGGACAGGGTGGGTTCTTC
TRBV5-4	few	TRBJ2-7	TRBD1	CASSPDRGSSYEQYF	TGTGCCAGCAGCCCGGACAGGGGGAGCTCCTACGAGCAGTACTTC
TRBV5-1	-	TRBJ1-1	-	CASSPTGGGSGTEAFF	TGCGCCAGCAGCCCGACGGGCGGGGGATCGGGCACTGAAGCTTTCTTT
TRBV19	few	TRBJ2-1	-	CASSAYGGARNEQFF	TGTGCCAGTAGTGCCTATGGGGGGGCGAGGAATGAGCAGTTCTTC
TRBV6-5	few	TRBJ2-5	TRBD1	CASRRDQGAGETQYF	TGTGCCAGCAGGAGAGACCAGGGGGCAGGAGAGACCCAGTACTTC
TRBV28	-	TRBJ1-2	TRBD1	CASSLISGQGAYYGYTF	TGTGCCAGCAGTTTAATATCAGGGCAGGGGGCATACTATGGCTACACCTTC
TRBV7-2	-	TRBJ1-6	-	CASSLWASQSYSPLHF	TGTGCCAGCAGCTTATGGGCCTCCCAATCCTATTCACCCCTCCACTTT
TRBV5-4	-	TRBJ2-1	-	CASRSPGNLYNEQFF	TGTGCCAGCAGATCTCCAGGGAATTTATACAATGAGCAGTTCTTC
TRBV6-1	-	TRBJ2-1	-	CASSPRNNEQFF	TGTGCCAGCAGTCCTAGGAACAATGAGCAGTTCTTC
TRBV7-2	once	TRBJ1-6	TRBD1	CASSRGRLGNSPLHF	TGTGCCAGCAGCAGGGGGCGGCTGGGTAATTCACCCCTCCACTTT
TRBV19	few	TRBJ1-2	-	CASSFRQLGSGNYGYTF	TGTGCCAGTAGTTTCCGACAGCTTGGTTCGGGTAACTATGGCTACACCTTC
TRBV29-1	-	TRBJ2-3	-	CSSGGASSTDTQYF	TGCAGCTCGGGCGGGGCTTCTAGCACAGATACGCAGTATTTT
TRBV27	-	TRBJ2-7	TRBD2	CASSLGGDNEQYF	TGTGCCAGCAGCTTGGGGGGGGATAACGAGCAGTACTTC
TRBV13	-	TRBJ2-5	TRBD2	CASSYVGLAEIQETQYF	TGTGCCAGCAGCTACGTCGGACTAGCGGAAATTCAAGAGACCCAGTACTTC
TRBV7-9	-	TRBJ2-5	TRBD1	CASSDRGSQETQYF	TGTGCCAGCAGTGACAGGGGCTCCCAAGAGACCCAGTACTTC
TRBV5-8	-	TRBJ1-2	TRBD1	CASTLRGRQNYGYTF	TGTGCCAGCACCCTTAGGGGGCGGCAGAACTATGGCTACACCTTC
TRBV2	-	TRBJ2-3	TRBD2	CASSGGTSGYYTDTQYF	TGTGCCAGCAGTGGGGGGACTAGCGGATACTACACAGATACGCAGTATTTT